Listed below are T cell receptor beta chains from one sample, sequenced in a study of T cell responses to AZD1222 COVID-19 vaccine. The assay was immunoSEQ multiplex PCR, and TCRdb's table has in-frame clones only and misses some. Of 90,000 to 120,000 clones listed, 85% to 95% are singletons. The specimen was peripheral blood, collected 28 days after the second AZD1222 dose. The receptors stem from an adult who received the AZD1222 COVID-19 vaccine. Each CDR3 is given with its conserved first and last residue. A D gene is named only where the DNA matches it firmly. Size is omitted from some rows. Given values are once, few, many or a class for expanded clones.

abundance	v_gene	j_gene	d_gene	CDR3aa	CDR3nt
.	TRBV5-5	TRBJ2-1	.	CASSLGSLSYNEQFF	TGTGCCAGCAGCTTGGGCAGCTTAAGTTACAATGAGCAGTTCTTC
.	TRBV4-2	TRBJ2-3	TRBD2	CASSQALAGAGADTQYF	TGTGCCAGCAGCCAAGCCCTAGCGGGGGCAGGGGCAGATACGCAGTATTTT
.	TRBV7-8	TRBJ1-5	.	CASSLDGYQPQHF	TGTGCCAGCAGCTTAGACGGATATCAGCCCCAGCATTTT
.	TRBV11-2	TRBJ2-7	.	CASSLYLVYEQYF	TGTGCCAGCAGCTTATACCTAGTCTACGAGCAGTACTTC
.	TRBV7-6	TRBJ1-1	.	CASSSRQVNTEAFF	TGTGCCAGCAGCTCACGACAGGTGAACACTGAAGCTTTCTTT
once	TRBV7-2	TRBJ1-1	.	CASGHTISDTEAFF	TGTGCCAGCGGACACACCATATCCGACACTGAAGCTTTCTTT
.	TRBV6-5	TRBJ2-1	.	CASENDLLYNEQFF	TGTGCCAGCGAAAACGACTTGCTTTACAATGAGCAGTTCTTC
.	TRBV18	TRBJ2-1	.	CASSPFVSYNEQFF	TGTGCCAGCTCACCATTCGTCTCCTACAATGAGCAGTTCTTC
.	TRBV4-1	TRBJ1-3	.	CASTLDSLSGNTIYF	TGCGCCAGCACCCTGGACAGTCTCTCTGGAAACACCATATATTTT
.	TRBV5-1	TRBJ1-1	.	CASSLYQSENTEAFF	TGCGCCAGCAGCTTGTATCAGAGTGAGAACACTGAAGCTTTCTTT
.	TRBV30	TRBJ2-7	.	CAWSRTPGGEQYF	TGTGCCTGGAGTCGTACCCCGGGCGGCGAGCAGTACTTC
.	TRBV12-5	TRBJ2-7	TRBD2	CASGPPGGGVGYEQYF	TGTGCTAGTGGTCCCCCGGGGGGGGGAGTGGGCTACGAGCAGTACTTC
.	TRBV6-2/TRBV6-3	TRBJ2-7	TRBD2	CASSLTSGSSYEQYF	TGTGCCAGCAGTTTGACTAGCGGGAGCTCCTACGAGCAGTACTTC
.	TRBV7-9	TRBJ2-3	TRBD2	CASSALGRGTQYF	TGTGCCAGCAGCGCCCTTGGGAGGGGTACGCAGTATTTT
.	TRBV7-2	TRBJ2-3	.	CASSLGTDTQYF	TGTGCCAGCAGCTTAGGGACTGATACGCAGTATTTT
.	TRBV7-2	TRBJ2-7	TRBD2	CASSKSGRAGNEQYF	TGTGCCAGCAGCAAGAGCGGGAGGGCCGGAAACGAGCAGTACTTC
.	TRBV5-1	TRBJ2-2	TRBD1	CASSLAVTGGRTGELFF	TGCGCCAGCAGCTTGGCCGTCACAGGGGGCCGGACCGGGGAGCTGTTTTTT
once	TRBV27	TRBJ1-2	.	CASSFRIGVGYTF	TGTGCCAGCAGTTTTCGTATTGGGGTTGGCTACACTTTC
.	TRBV5-6	TRBJ1-5	.	CASSLMGANQPQHF	TGTGCCAGCAGCTTGATGGGGGCCAATCAGCCCCAGCATTTT
once	TRBV2	TRBJ1-1	TRBD1	CASTRQGNTEAFF	TGTGCCAGTACTCGACAGGGGAACACTGAAGCTTTCTTT
.	TRBV20-1	TRBJ2-7	.	CSANGHEQYF	TGCAGTGCTAACGGCCACGAGCAGTACTTC
.	TRBV18	TRBJ2-7	.	CASSPIVGANYEQYF	TGTGCCAGCTCACCCATCGTTGGGGCAAACTACGAGCAGTACTTC
.	TRBV13	TRBJ2-7	TRBD2	CASSIGTSVYEQYF	TGTGCCAGCAGCATCGGGACTAGTGTCTACGAGCAGTACTTC
.	TRBV6-2/TRBV6-3	TRBJ2-1	.	CASSYSASWDNNEQFF	TGTGCCAGCAGTTACTCGGCTAGTTGGGACAACAATGAGCAGTTCTTC
.	TRBV6-4	TRBJ2-1	.	CASSAKGNHNEQFF	TGTGCCAGCAGTGCTAAAGGAAACCACAATGAGCAGTTCTTC
.	TRBV24-1	TRBJ1-5	.	CATSDLLTDQPQHF	TGTGCCACCAGTGACTTACTCACAGATCAGCCCCAGCATTTT
.	TRBV19	TRBJ1-6	TRBD1	CASKTGDYNSPLHF	TGTGCCAGCAAGACAGGGGACTATAATTCACCCCTCCACTTT
.	TRBV28	TRBJ1-2	.	CASSLRAVQSYGYTF	TGTGCCAGCAGTTTAAGGGCAGTACAAAGCTATGGCTACACCTTC
.	TRBV9	TRBJ2-5	TRBD2	CASSTLAGQETQYF	TGTGCCAGCAGCACCCTAGCGGGACAAGAGACCCAGTACTTC
.	TRBV2	TRBJ1-3	TRBD1	CASSAGTADTIYF	TGTGCCAGCAGTGCTGGGACAGCGGACACCATATATTTT
once	TRBV19	TRBJ2-2	TRBD2	CASSILAGGSTGELFF	TGTGCCAGTAGTATTCTAGCGGGAGGCAGCACCGGGGAGCTGTTTTTT
.	TRBV5-1	TRBJ2-7	TRBD2	CASSLATPSGSALTYEQYF	TGCGCCAGCAGCTTGGCAACTCCTAGCGGGTCGGCCCTCACCTACGAGCAGTACTTC
.	TRBV7-2	TRBJ1-6	TRBD1	CASTGQGEMGSPLHF	TGTGCCAGCACCGGACAGGGGGAAATGGGTTCACCCCTCCACTTT
.	TRBV9	TRBJ2-1	TRBD1	CASSDRDREYNEQFF	TGTGCCAGCAGCGACCGGGACAGGGAATACAATGAGCAGTTCTTC
.	TRBV19	TRBJ2-7	.	CASSDQGRYEQYF	TGTGCCAGTAGCGACCAGGGGAGGTACGAGCAGTACTTC
.	TRBV2	TRBJ1-1	TRBD1	CASRRAGQRTEAFF	TGTGCCAGCCGAAGGGCGGGACAGCGAACTGAAGCTTTCTTT
.	TRBV6-5	TRBJ2-1	TRBD1	CASRYDRAEQFF	TGTGCCAGCAGATACGACAGGGCTGAGCAGTTCTTC
once	TRBV5-1	TRBJ2-7	.	CASSSPSYEQYF	TGCGCCAGCAGCTCCCCCTCCTACGAGCAGTACTTC
.	TRBV6-5	TRBJ2-5	.	CASTLGGAGTQYF	TGTGCCAGTACCCTCGGCGGCGCCGGGACCCAGTACTTC
.	TRBV6-5	TRBJ1-6	.	CASSYSSQALSPLHF	TGTGCCAGCAGTTACTCGAGTCAGGCTCTTTCACCCCTCCACTTT
.	TRBV27	TRBJ1-5	TRBD1	CASRGDRTGGHQPQHF	TGTGCCAGTCGTGGGGACCGGACAGGGGGGCATCAGCCCCAGCATTTT
.	TRBV14	TRBJ2-1	TRBD2	CASSPTSGGPGEQFF	TGTGCCAGCAGCCCGACTAGCGGGGGCCCGGGGGAGCAGTTCTTC
.	TRBV6-2/TRBV6-3	TRBJ2-7	.	CASSYSPSYREQYF	TGTGCCAGCAGTTACTCCCCTAGCTATCGCGAGCAGTACTTC
.	TRBV15	TRBJ1-6	.	CATSRDLPTPLHF	TGTGCCACCAGCAGAGATCTCCCTACACCCCTCCACTTT
.	TRBV27	TRBJ1-1	.	CASSLGGLNTEAFF	TGTGCCAGCAGTTTGGGGGGGCTGAACACTGAAGCTTTCTTT
.	TRBV11-2	TRBJ1-6	.	CASSPRRSNSPLHF	TGTGCCAGCAGCCCCCGGCGGAGTAATTCACCCCTCCACTTT
.	TRBV15	TRBJ2-2	TRBD1	CATSPDRGQTGELFF	TGTGCCACCAGTCCGGACAGGGGGCAGACCGGGGAGCTGTTTTTT
.	TRBV6-2/TRBV6-3	TRBJ2-7	TRBD1	CASSYLVGTGKHEQYF	TGTGCCAGCAGTTACCTAGTCGGGACAGGGAAGCACGAGCAGTACTTC
.	TRBV2	TRBJ2-2	TRBD2	CAGRGGGYTGELFF	TGTGCCGGCCGGGGCGGGGGGTACACCGGGGAGCTGTTTTTT
once	TRBV12-5	TRBJ1-2	TRBD1	CASGLSTIGQGIKKNYGYTF	TGTGCTAGTGGTCTCTCCACCATCGGACAGGGAATAAAGAAAAACTATGGCTACACCTTC
.	TRBV7-6	TRBJ2-2	TRBD1	CASSPFPGTGIAGELFF	TGTGCCAGCAGCCCCTTCCCCGGGACAGGGATTGCCGGGGAGCTGTTTTTT
.	TRBV19	TRBJ1-6	.	CASNNRDGSPLHF	TGTGCCAGTAATAACAGGGATGGTTCACCCCTCCACTTT
.	TRBV6-5	TRBJ1-2	.	CASSYAGGGYGYTF	TGTGCCAGCAGTTACGCTGGGGGCGGCTATGGCTACACCTTC